A single T cell receptor (beta chain) is shown here with its context. Its specificity is unknown. The record originates from a study of cytomegalovirus exposure and HLA in healthy donors. The overall study: Among about 179 million T cells, an earlier analysis found 90 million to 130 million unique TCR beta sequences. Of approximately 400 genotyped donors, 65% to 85% clustered with self-reported Caucasian donors. Study-level points and caveats: What a later analysis showed was that several of the most significant clusters appeared linked to common viral pathogens. By HLA locus, TCR association rates varied in a later analysis, with DRB1 showing the most and HLA-C the fewest.

The CDR3 loop spans 16 amino acids. Germline CDR1 and CDR2: SGHAT and FQNNGV. Trimming at V came to 11 bases and at J to 6 bases, leaving 18 bases not matched to a gene. PCR amplification relied on 60 Vbeta primers (plus 13 Jbeta primers). Sequenced by immunoSEQ multiplex PCR; TCRdb stores in-frame clones only, minus some. The sample carries 100,000 or so clones, 65% to 90% recorded once. V and J are TRBV11-2 and TRBJ2-3, with 9 bases that match TRBD1. The origin of this receptor is a woman aged 18-35 years in good health and CMV-seronegative. Sequencing was performed on PBMCs. The CDR3 loop is CAAAGGHRGRGDTQYF. The CDR3 DNA reads TGTGCCGCAGCCGGGGGACACAGGGGGCGCGGGGATACGCAGTATTTT. Filled out from reference TRBV11-2 and TRBJ2-3, the complete variable domain reads EAGVAQSPRYKIIEKRQSVAFWCNPISGHATLYWYQQILGQGPKLLIQFQNNGVVDDSQLPKDRFSAERLKGVDSTLKIQPAKLEDSAVYLCAAAGGHRGRGDTQYFGPGTRLTVL.